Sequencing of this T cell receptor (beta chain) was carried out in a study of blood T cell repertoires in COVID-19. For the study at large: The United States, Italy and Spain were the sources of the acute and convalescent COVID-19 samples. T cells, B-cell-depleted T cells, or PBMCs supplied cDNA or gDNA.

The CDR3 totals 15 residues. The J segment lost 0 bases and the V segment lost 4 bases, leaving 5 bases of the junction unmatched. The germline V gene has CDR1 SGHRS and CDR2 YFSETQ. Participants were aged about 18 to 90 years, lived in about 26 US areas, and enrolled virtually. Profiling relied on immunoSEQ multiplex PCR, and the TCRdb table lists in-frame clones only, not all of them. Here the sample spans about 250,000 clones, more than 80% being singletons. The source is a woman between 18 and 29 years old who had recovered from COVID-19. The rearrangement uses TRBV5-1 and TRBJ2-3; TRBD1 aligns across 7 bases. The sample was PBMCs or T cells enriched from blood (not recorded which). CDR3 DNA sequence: TGCGCCAGCAGCACGGACAGGATTAGCACAGATACGCAGTATTTT. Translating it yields CASSTDRISTDTQYF.